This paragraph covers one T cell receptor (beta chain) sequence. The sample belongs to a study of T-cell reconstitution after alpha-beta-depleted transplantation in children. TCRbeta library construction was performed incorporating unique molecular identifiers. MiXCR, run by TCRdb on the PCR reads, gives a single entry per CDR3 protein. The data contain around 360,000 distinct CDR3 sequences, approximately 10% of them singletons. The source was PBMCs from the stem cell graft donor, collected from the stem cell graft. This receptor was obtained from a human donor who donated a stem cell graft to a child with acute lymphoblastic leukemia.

CDR3 nucleotide sequence: TGTGCCAGCAGCCAAGAGACAGCGGGAGATTTGTCCTACGAGCAGTACTTC. Translating it yields CASSQETAGDLSYEQYF. The V gene is TRBV4-2, the J gene TRBJ2-7; 8 nucleotides match TRBD2. From germline, CDR1 is LGHNA and CDR2 YNFKEQ. This CDR3 spans 17 amino acids. The V gene end was trimmed by 0 bases and the J gene end by 1 base; junction bases not matched to a gene: 8.